These 13 T cell receptor beta chains were sequenced from one sample in a study of identical twins. TCRdb fed the 5' RACE reads into MiXCR, producing one record per CDR3 protein. The table shows some 1,700,000 distinct CDR3 sequences, with 32% occurring only once. Material for sequencing was cord blood. The receptors stem from a newborn girl in good health.

In its sample, this clonotype was seen once. The rearrangement links TRBV4-1 to TRBJ1-2; D unresolved. Per germline, CDR1 MGHRA and CDR2 YSYEKL. The CDR3 has 16 amino acids. V lost 4 bases, J lost 0 bases, and 15 bases lay in between. This CDR3 reads CASSPSTVQANYGYTF. The CDR3 DNA reads TGCGCCAGCAGCCCCAGTACAGTTCAAGCTAACTATGGCTACACCTTC.

Here the CDR3 reads CSATSGTGGTEAFF. The CDR3 DNA sequence: TGCAGTGCGACCTCCGGTACAGGGGGCACTGAAGCTTTCTTT. The V call is TRBV20-1, the J call TRBJ1-1, with TRBD1 identical over 8 bases. CDR1 DFQATT and CDR2 SNEGSKA come from the germline V gene (reference sequence). The V gene end was trimmed by 6 bases and the J gene end by 4 bases; junction bases not matched to a gene: 10. The CDR3 is 14 amino acids.

This clonotype has at least ten counts. The rearrangement uses TRBV29-1 and TRBJ1-2; D unclear. Between the trimmed V and J ends, which lost 1 base and 4 bases, there was a span of 13 bases. Germline CDR1 is SQVTM and CDR2 is ANQGSEA. The CDR3 runs to 14 residues. The CDR3 loop is CSVEGAQSPYGYTF. CDR3 sequence (DNA): TGCAGCGTTGAAGGCGCCCAGTCCCCCTATGGCTACACCTTC.

This clonotype has ten or more counts. The chain combines TRBV12-5 with TRBJ2-7, with a weak D call TRBD1 (6 bases). The germline V gene encodes CDR1 LGHNT and CDR2 FRNRAP. V shed 7 bases and J shed 3 bases, with 13 bases lying between them. The CDR3 has 13 residues. DNA of the CDR3: TGTGCTAGTGCTAAGGACAGAATCTACGAGCAGTACTTC. Its protein product is CASAKDRIYEQYF.

The chain carries TRBV7-2 and TRBJ2-3, with 13 positions matching TRBD2. Germline V gene lookup returns CDR1 SGHTA and CDR2 FQGNSA. This CDR3 has 19 amino acids. V lost 6 bases to trimming and J lost 2 bases; unmatched junction nucleotides: 14. The CDR3: CASRTGLAGHYSSTDTQYF. DNA for the CDR3: TGTGCCAGCAGGACGGGACTAGCGGGGCATTATTCATCCACAGATACGCAGTATTTT.

The rearrangement joins TRBV7-2 to TRBJ2-1; no reliable D call. This CDR3 is 13 amino acids long. The germline CDR1 and CDR2 sequences are SGHTA and FQGNSA. Trimming took off 5 bases at V and 5 bases at J, with 10 bases between the two ends. The DNA of the CDR3 is TGTGCCAGCAGCATCGGACCTAACAATGAGCAGTTCTTC. Residues: CASSIGPNNEQFF. Based on the CDR3 plus reference TRBV7-2 and TRBJ2-1, the full variable domain is GAGVSQSPSNKVTEKGKDVELRCDPISGHTALYWYRQSLGQGLEFLIYFQGNSAPDKSGLPSDRFSAERTGGSVSTLTIQRTQQEDSAVYLCASSIGPNNEQFFGPGTRLTVL.

The chain joins TRBV2 to TRBJ2-3, with 8 bases matching TRBD2. The CDR3 is 14 residues long. CDR1 is SNHLY, CDR2 FYNNEI, per germline. Trimming removed 6 bases from V and 2 bases from J; junction bases left unmatched: 4. The CDR3 nucleotides read TGTGCCAGCAGGAGAGCGGGGGACACAGATACGCAGTATTTT. This codes for CASRRAGDTDTQYF.

The rearrangement uses TRBV27 and TRBJ2-1, with D perhaps TRBD2 (6 bases). CDR1 and CDR2 from the germline V gene are MNHEY and SMNVEV (reference sequence). This CDR3 is 15 amino acids long. Trimming took 6 bases from V and 10 from J, leaving 22 bases between them. CDR3 region: CASSLLGLNTYEQFF. DNA for the CDR3: TGTGCCAGCAGCCTCCTGGGACTTAACACCTACGAGCAGTTCTTC.

The chain is built from TRBV20-1 and TRBJ2-3, with 12 bases matching TRBD2. This CDR3 comprises 15 residues. From germline, CDR1 is DFQATT and CDR2 SNEGSKA (reference sequence). V dropped 5 bases and J dropped 6; count of bases not matched to a gene: 9. CDR3 DNA sequence: TGCAGTGCTTTGGGACTAGCGGGTATTTGGGATACGCAGTATTTT. This encodes CSALGLAGIWDTQYF.

This clonotype turned up a few times. This chain links TRBV5-5 with TRBJ1-5; TRBD1 aligns across 10 bases. The CDR3 totals 19 residues. The germline V gene has CDR1 SGHKS and CDR2 YYEKEE (reference sequence). V gave up 3 bases and J gave up 0 bases; unmatched junction bases: 12. CDR3 nucleotide sequence: TGTGCCAGCAGCTCTACGACAGGGGGCGAGGTTCATAGCAATCAGCCCCAGCATTTT. Protein product: CASSSTTGGEVHSNQPQHF.

This chain joins TRBV9 and TRBJ2-2; 11 bases agree with TRBD2. The V gene's germline CDR1 is SGDLS and CDR2 YYNGEE. The CDR3 runs 15 residues. Trimming removed 0 bases from V and 6 bases from J; junction bases left unmatched: 1. The CDR3 bases are TGTGCCAGCAGCGTAGATAGCGGGGGGGCCGGGGAGCTGTTTTTT. Its translation is CASSVDSGGAGELFF.

This clonotype was detected only a few times. The chain is built from TRBV20-1 and TRBJ1-2, with a possible D match to TRBD1 (5 bases). The germline CDR1 and CDR2 sequences are DFQATT and SNEGSKA (reference sequence). Trimming took off 4 bases at V and 1 base at J, with 13 bases between the two ends. The CDR3 consists of 14 residues. CDR3 protein: CSATRDRFNYGYTF. The CDR3 nucleotides are TGCAGTGCTACTCGGGACCGCTTTAACTATGGCTACACCTTC.

This clonotype was counted many times. The gene calls are TRBV10-3 and TRBJ2-7; 8 bases align to TRBD2. The CDR3 has 15 residues. V was clipped by 3 bases and J by 0 bases; unmatched bases: 4. Germline V gives CDR1 ENHRY, CDR2 SYGVKD. Here the CDR3 DNA reads TGTGCCATCAGTGAACTGAGCGGGAGCTCCTACGAGCAGTACTTC. This sequence encodes CAISELSGSSYEQYF.